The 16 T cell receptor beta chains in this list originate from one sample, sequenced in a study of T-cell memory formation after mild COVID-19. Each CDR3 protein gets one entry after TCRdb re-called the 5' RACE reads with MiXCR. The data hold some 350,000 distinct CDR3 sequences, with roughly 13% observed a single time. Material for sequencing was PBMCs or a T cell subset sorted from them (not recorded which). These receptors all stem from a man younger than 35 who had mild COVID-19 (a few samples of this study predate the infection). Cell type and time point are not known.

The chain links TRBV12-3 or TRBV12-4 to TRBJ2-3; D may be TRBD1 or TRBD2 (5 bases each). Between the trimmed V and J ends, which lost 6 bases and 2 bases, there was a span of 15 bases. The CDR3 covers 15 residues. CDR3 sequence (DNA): TGTGCCAGCAGCACCCATACGGGGACCACAGATACGCAGTATTTT. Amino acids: CASSTHTGTTDTQYF.

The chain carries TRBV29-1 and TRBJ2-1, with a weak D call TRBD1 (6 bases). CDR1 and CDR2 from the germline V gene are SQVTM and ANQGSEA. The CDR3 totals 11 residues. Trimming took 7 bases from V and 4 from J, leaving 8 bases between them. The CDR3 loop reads CSGGQYNEQFF. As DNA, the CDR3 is TGCAGCGGAGGACAGTACAATGAGCAGTTCTTC.

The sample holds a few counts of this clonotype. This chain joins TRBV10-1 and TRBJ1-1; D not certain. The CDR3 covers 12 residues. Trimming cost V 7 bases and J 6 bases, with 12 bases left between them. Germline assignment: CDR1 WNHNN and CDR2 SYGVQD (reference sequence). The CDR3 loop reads CASKPRVSEAFF. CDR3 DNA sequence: TGCGCCAGCAAGCCTAGGGTTTCTGAAGCTTTCTTT.

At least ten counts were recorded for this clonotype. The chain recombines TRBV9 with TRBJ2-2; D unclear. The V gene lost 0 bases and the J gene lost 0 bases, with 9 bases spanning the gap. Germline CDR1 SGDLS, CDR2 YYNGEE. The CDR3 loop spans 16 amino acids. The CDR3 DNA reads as TGTGCCAGCAGCGTAGGGGAACAGCCGAACACCGGGGAGCTGTTTTTT. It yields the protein CASSVGEQPNTGELFF.

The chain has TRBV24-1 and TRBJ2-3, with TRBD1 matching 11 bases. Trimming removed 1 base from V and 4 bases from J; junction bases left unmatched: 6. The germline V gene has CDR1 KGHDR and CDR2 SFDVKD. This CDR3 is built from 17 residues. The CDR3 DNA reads TGTGCCACCAGTGATTTTTCCGGGACAGGGGGTTCAGATACGCAGTATTTT. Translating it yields CATSDFSGTGGSDTQYF.

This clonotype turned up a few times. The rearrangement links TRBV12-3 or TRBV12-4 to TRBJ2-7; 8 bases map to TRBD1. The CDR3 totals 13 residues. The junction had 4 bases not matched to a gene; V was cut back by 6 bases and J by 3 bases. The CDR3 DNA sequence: TGTGCCAGCAGCACAGGGGGATTCTACGAGCAGTACGTC. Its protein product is CASSTGGFYEQYV.

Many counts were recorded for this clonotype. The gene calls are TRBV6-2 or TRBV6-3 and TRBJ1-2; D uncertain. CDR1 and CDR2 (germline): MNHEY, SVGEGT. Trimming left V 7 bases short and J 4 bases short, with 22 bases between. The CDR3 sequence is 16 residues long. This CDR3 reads CASTTFSRTPSYGYTF. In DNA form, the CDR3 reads TGTGCCAGCACCACCTTCTCTCGGACCCCTAGCTATGGCTACACCTTC.

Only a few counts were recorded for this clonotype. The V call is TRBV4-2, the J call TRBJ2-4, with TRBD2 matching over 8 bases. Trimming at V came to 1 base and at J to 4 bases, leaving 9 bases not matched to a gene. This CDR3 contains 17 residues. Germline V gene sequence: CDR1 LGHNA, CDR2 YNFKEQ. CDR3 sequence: CASSQAGNGGAKNIQYF. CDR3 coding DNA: TGTGCCAGCAGCCAAGCGGGTAACGGGGGGGCTAAAAACATTCAGTACTTC.

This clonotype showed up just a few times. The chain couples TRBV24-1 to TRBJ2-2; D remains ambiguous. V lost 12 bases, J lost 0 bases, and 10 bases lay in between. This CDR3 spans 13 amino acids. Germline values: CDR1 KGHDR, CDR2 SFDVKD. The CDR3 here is CASSPANTGELFF. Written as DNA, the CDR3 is TGTGCCTCCTCGCCAGCGAACACCGGGGAGCTGTTTTTT.

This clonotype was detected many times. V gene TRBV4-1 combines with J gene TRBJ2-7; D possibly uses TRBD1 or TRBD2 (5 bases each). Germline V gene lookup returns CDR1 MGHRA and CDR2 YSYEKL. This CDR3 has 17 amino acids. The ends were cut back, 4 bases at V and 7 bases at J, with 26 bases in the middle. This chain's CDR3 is CASSPNPGTKISGEQYF. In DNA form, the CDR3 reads TGCGCCAGCAGCCCCAATCCCGGGACGAAGATCTCGGGTGAGCAGTACTTC.

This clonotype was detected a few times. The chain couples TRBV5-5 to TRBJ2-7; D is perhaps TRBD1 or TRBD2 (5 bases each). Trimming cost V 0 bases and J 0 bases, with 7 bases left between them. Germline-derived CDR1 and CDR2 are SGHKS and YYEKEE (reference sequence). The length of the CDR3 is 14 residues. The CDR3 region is CASSLGGSSYEQYV. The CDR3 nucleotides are TGTGCCAGCAGCTTGGGGGGGTCCTCCTACGAGCAGTACGTC.

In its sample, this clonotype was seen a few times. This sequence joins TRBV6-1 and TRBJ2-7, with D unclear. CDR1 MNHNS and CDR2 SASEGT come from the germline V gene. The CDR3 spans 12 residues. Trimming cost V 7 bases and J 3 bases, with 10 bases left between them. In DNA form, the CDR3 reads TGTGCCAGCACTCACCGCTACTACGAGCAGTACTTC. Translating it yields CASTHRYYEQYF.

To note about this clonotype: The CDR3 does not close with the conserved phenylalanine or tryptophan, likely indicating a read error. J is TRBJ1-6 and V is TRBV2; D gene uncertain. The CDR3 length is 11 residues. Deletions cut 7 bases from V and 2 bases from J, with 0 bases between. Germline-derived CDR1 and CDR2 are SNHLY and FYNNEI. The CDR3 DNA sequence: TGTGCCAGCACCTATAATTCACCCCTCCACTCT. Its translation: CASTYNSPLHS.

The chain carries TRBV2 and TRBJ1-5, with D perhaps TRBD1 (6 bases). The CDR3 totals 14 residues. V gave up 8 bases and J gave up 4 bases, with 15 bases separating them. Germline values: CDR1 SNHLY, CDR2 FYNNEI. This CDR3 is CASSGGQGNQPQHF. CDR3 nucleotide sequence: TGTGCCAGCTCGGGGGGGCAGGGGAATCAGCCCCAGCATTTT.

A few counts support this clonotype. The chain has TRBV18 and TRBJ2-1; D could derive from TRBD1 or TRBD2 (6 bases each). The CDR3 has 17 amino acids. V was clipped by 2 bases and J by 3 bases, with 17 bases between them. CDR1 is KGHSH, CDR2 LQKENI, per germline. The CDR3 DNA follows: TGTGCCAGCTCACCATCCCCCCCGGGGGCCGGCTACAATGAGCAGTTCTTC. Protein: CASSPSPPGAGYNEQFF.

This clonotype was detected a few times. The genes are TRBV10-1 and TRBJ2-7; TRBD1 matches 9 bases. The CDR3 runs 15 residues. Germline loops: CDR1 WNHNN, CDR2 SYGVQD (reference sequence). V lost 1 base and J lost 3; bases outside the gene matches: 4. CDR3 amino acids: CASSEYGTGNYEQYF. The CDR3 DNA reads TGCGCCAGCAGTGAGTACGGGACAGGGAACTACGAGCAGTACTTC.